Listed here is a single TCR beta chain. Its specific antigen is unknown. Base qualities were left out, and no much larger clone turns up one base away. The library was obtained by the immunoSEQ multiplex PCR assay. For the multiplex PCR, a mixture combining 60 forward primers for TCR Vbeta segments and 13 reverse primers for TCR Jbeta segments was used. Amplification of the CDR3 region of rearranged TCR beta genes was performed with a multiplex PCR assay on genomic DNA. The amplified TCR beta libraries were sequenced on the Illumina HiSeq System as 87-base-pair reads. The source study handled its data this way. In a later analysis, roughly 80 million unique TCR beta chains were counted across the 500 to 700 repertoires, and about 9.9 million of these chains were shared by at least two donors. To remove PCR and sequencing errors, raw reads were error-corrected and collapsed into unique sequences using a nearest-neighbor algorithm that merged closely related sequences. CDR3 sequences were aligned to IMGT reference sequences to assign V, D and J gene segments. For a sequence to be retained, at least a six-nucleotide match to both a V gene segment and a J gene segment was required. A rearrangement counted as productive if the CDR3 had no stop codons and remained in frame with V and J, and every other rearrangement counted as non-productive. Following IMGT convention, CDR3 was defined as the stretch from the second conserved V-encoded cysteine to the conserved J-encoded phenylalanine. The earlier analysis of more than 450 of the donors excluded sequences that lacked an unambiguous match to a single V gene segment. In an earlier analysis of approximately 550 of the donors, V segments were called functional above 56.7% productive rearrangements and were called segregating when the between-donor standard deviation exceeded 5%. A statistical classification framework was developed to diagnose cytomegalovirus status using the catalog of TCR beta chain sequences. A later analysis assigned V and J genes by comparing TCR nucleotide sequences with IMGT/GENE-DB human TR gene sequences. In a later analysis, CDR3 sequences and most-parsimonious VDJ recombination scenarios were assigned using the TCRdist pipeline. A later analysis defined each TCR beta chain by its CDR3 amino acid sequence plus V-gene family, and excluded reads lacking a unique V-gene family. In a later analysis, 450 to 600 highly shared, low-generation-probability nucleotide sequences were removed to address suspected cross-contamination and a sequencing artifact. For each public chain, a later analysis derived a clonal expansion index from normalized ranks of inferred template counts within each repertoire. A later analysis computed generation probabilities with a VDJ recombination model fitted to out-of-frame rearrangements, and checked the results against IGoR. In a later analysis, hypergeometric tests were used to score TCR-TCR, TCR-HLA and TCR-CMV co-occurrence, with a repertoire-size bias correction applied to TCR pairs. In a later analysis, false discovery rates were estimated by permuting HLA or CMV assignments 20 times. In a later analysis, co-occurring TCRs were grouped with DBSCAN, and TCRdist sequence similarity was added when clustering was performed within HLA-allele-positive subsets. Repertoires with fewer than 30,000 or more than 120,000 public chains were left out of co-occurrence clustering, as were four to six repertoires with anomalous nucleotide sharing. TCRdb took over this immuneACCESS table, retaining in-frame rearrangements with V and J assigned. Such tables are incomplete; in checked studies, under half of the missing clones stem from an unresolved V gene, and the remainder is unexplained. Clone size and V and J calls were adopted from that table, with D and trimming inferred from the DNA. The table for this sample lists over 85,000 clones; roughly four fifths of them were counted only once. Roughly 4% of the sample is taken by the ten largest.

The cohort was made up of approximately 670 healthy bone marrow donors. All cohort members were sampled while nominally healthy, although unrecorded immune exposures were likely present. The donor was CMV seronegative and belonged to the group of over 350 seronegative cohort members. A peripheral blood sample was provided by each donor, and peripheral blood mononuclear cells were used for TCR beta sequencing. The Qiagen DNeasy Blood Extraction Kit was used to extract genomic DNA from the blood cell samples. The sample comes from a study of cytomegalovirus exposure and HLA in healthy donors (dated by TCRdb to 2015 to 2018). In terms of the full investigation: An earlier analysis of around 600 of the donors reported approximately 290 Gb of sequence data and around 110 million unique TCR beta sequences from some 180 million T cells. The genetic ancestry cluster associated with self-reported Caucasian donors included roughly 84% of the 398 genotyped donors. The later analysis used no new phenotypic data to find candidate immune exposures, relying instead on TCR beta sequences and their occurrence across donors. Both class I and class II loci were covered by HLA typing, at four-digit resolution. The study aimed to test whether cataloging public T cell receptors could reveal signatures of past pathogen exposure. To predict cytomegalovirus infection status, the study combined high-throughput TCR immunosequencing, statistical association of individual TCRs with disease status, and machine learning. All discovery cohort repertoires had been generated using a single sequencing platform. Across around 400 genotyped donors of the cohort, an average of approximately 240,000 unique TCR beta nucleotide sequences per donor were sequenced, and 15% to 20% of those sequences were non-productive. Alongside the repertoire data, information on donor age, sex, ethnicity and CMV serostatus was compiled. Four to six DR-DQ haplotypes were handled as single units for association and clustering, since linkage in the cohort was strong. Typing coverage varied by locus: roughly 629-630 donors for A, B, C, DRB1 and DQB1; roughly 510 for DQA1; approximately 610 for DPA1; approximately 450 for DPB1. An earlier analysis of approximately 500 of the donors applied high-throughput TCR beta sequencing to assess whether each TCR beta V gene segment acted as functional or pseudogenic. To study patterns of TCR occurrence, a later analysis re-analyzed previously published TCR beta repertoires from 700 or so donors and added high-resolution HLA genotyping. Along with the roughly 670-subject first cohort, a separate validation cohort of over a hundred different subjects was used. In a later genetic analysis, genome-wide SNP genotypes for about 55% of the roughly 670 donors were used, and that subset was treated as a discovery cohort. Approximately 300 gigabases of sequencing data and 70 million to 95 million unique TCR sequences made up an early release that covered over 550 HLA-typed donors. The study profiled the T cell repertoires of under 850 subjects by immunosequencing and related them to cytomegalovirus serostatus.

V and J lose 0 bases and 2 bases, and a span of 8 bases separates them. Sequences SGHRS (CDR1) and YFSETQ (CDR2) are obtained from the germline V gene. From the cysteine up to the phenylalanine, the CDR3 has a length of 14 residues. The retained sequence is limited to the CDR3, 42 bases, with the frame set at the first base. On the study overall, not on this receptor specifically: According to a later analysis, TCR association rates differed among HLA loci, with DRB1 alleles showing the most associated TCRs and HLA-C alleles showing the fewest. The only immune exposure information available for the cohort was CMV serostatus. Some IMGT-functional V segments, including TRBV6-2 and TRBV6-3, could not be told apart with the 87-base-pair reads, so those segments were excluded. In a later genetic analysis, a missense DCLRE1C variant was associated with V-gene and J-gene trimming of TCR beta chains, and the association was replicated in an independent cohort. In vitro tests confirmed that three of the cytomegalovirus-associated TCR beta chains recognize cytomegalovirus antigens. Across donors, most TCR sequences were observed very rarely, whereas some public TCRs were present in many individuals. In both the original and validation cohorts, the classifier was reported to diagnose cytomegalovirus status with high specificity and sensitivity. In this cohort, only TCR beta chains were sequenced, and detectable features were limited by the absence of alpha or paired-chain data. Assigning TCR associations to individual alleles was difficult when HLA alleles, especially DR and DQ, strongly co-occurred. Presence/absence analyses assumed roughly uniform sequencing depth across donors, an assumption that may not hold. Linkage disequilibrium might explain the correlated functional status among segregating V segments, but an unknown experimental factor could not be ruled out. Specific HLA alleles were associated with about 17,000 TCR beta sequences at a false discovery rate of 0.05 in a later analysis. A cluster of highly shared sequence variants was judged likely to represent a technical artifact of the sequencing pipeline. A total of roughly 160 TCR beta chains were listed by the study as associated with cytomegalovirus. A further reported finding was that TCR beta sequences accurately predicted the HLA-A and HLA-B alleles for most subjects in the first cohort. In a later genetic analysis, fewer N-insertions in productive TCRs were reported among donors in an Asian-associated ancestry cluster than the roughly 700-donor mean. Because some donors lacked HLA typing at each locus, the association tests relied only on the typed subset. In a later analysis, most CMV-associated TCR beta chains were found to appear HLA-restricted, with HLA associations seemingly driven largely by CMV exposure. In a later analysis, several top co-occurrence clusters were reported to appear linked to parvovirus B19, influenza, CMV and Epstein-Barr virus. The authors suggested that the approach could potentially be generalized to other disease states and immunological phenotypes. Because counts were too low, some 17 rarely observed V segments, including chromosome 9 orphons, were left out of the earlier analysis of 500 to 650 of the donors. An earlier analysis of approximately 540 of the donors showed that most TCR beta V segments appeared in productive rearrangements either about 87% or about 30% of the time, which broadly matched IMGT annotations. A later analysis found that HLA-associated TCR beta chains were more clonally expanded and had lower generation probabilities than equally common non-associated chains.

The sequence was collected from a middle-aged man in good health and CMV-seronegative. The V and J genes are TRBV5-1 and TRBJ2-5; matching of 5 bases hints at TRBD2 as the D gene. The specimen was PBMCs. The nucleotides are TGCGCCAGCAGCTTGGCCAGGACTCAAGAGACCCAGTACTTC. This gives the protein CASSLARTQETQYF. Where the CDR3 stops, the reference TRBV5-1 and TRBJ2-5 genes take over; the full variable domain is KAGVTQTPRYLIKTRGQQVTLSCSPISGHRSVSWYQQTPGQGLQFLFEYFSETQRNKGNFPGRFSGRQFSNSRSEMNVSTLELGDSALYLCASSLARTQETQYFGPGTRLLVL.